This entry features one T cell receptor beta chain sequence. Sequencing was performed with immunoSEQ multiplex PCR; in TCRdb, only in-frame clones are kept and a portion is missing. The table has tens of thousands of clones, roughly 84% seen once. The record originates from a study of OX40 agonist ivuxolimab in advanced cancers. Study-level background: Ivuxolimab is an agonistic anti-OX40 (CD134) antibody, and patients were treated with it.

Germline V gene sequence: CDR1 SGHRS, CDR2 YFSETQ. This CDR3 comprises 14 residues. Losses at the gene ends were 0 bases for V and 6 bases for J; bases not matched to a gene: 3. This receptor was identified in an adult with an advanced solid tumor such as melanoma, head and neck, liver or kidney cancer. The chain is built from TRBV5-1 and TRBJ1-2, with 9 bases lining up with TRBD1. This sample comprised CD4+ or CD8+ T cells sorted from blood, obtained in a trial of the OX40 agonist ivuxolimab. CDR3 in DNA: TGCGCCAGCAGCTTGGATGGGACAGGGAATGGCTACACCTTC. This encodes CASSLDGTGNGYTF.